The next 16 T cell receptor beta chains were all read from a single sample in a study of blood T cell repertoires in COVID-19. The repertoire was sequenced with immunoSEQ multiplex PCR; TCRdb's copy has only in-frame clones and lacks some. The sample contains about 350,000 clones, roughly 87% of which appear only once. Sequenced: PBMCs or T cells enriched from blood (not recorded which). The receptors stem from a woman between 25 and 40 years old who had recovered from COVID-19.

CDR3 sequence: CASSSGTQYNEQFF. The CDR3 DNA sequence: TGCGCCAGCAGTTCCGGGACACAATACAATGAGCAGTTCTTC. The rearrangement uses TRBV4-1 and TRBJ2-1; the D gene is possibly TRBD1 (6 bases). The germline V gene has CDR1 MGHRA and CDR2 YSYEKL. Deletions cut 6 bases from V and 4 bases from J, with 13 bases between. This CDR3 region has 14 residues.

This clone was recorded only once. CDR3 in amino acids: CASSSGTSGRGRTGELFF. DNA for the CDR3: TGTGCCAGCAGCTCCGGGACTAGCGGGAGGGGACGAACCGGGGAGCTGTTTTTT. The chain is built from TRBV11-2 and TRBJ2-2; 16 bases are shared with TRBD2. There are 18 residues in the CDR3. V was pared by 4 bases and J by 5 bases, with 7 bases of the junction left unmatched. Germline CDR1 is SGHAT and CDR2 is FQNNGV.

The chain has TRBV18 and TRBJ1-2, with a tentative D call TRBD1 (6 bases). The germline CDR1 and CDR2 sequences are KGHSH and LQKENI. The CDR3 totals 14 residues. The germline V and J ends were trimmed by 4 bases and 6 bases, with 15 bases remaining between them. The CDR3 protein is CASSLLGGGDGYTF. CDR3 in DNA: TGTGCCAGCTCACTACTCGGGGGGGGCGATGGCTACACCTTC.

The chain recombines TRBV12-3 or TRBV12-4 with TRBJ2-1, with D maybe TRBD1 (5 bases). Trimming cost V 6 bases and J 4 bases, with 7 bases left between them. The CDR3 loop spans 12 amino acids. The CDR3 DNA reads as TGTGCCAGCAGGACAGTGTACAATGAGCAGTTCTTC. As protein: CASRTVYNEQFF.

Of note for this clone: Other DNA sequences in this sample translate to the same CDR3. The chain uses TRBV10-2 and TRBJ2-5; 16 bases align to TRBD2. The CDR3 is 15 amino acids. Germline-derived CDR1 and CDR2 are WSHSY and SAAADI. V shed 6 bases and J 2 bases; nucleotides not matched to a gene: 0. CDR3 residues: CASRGLAGGQETQYF. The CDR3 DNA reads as TGCGCCAGCAGGGGACTAGCGGGGGGGCAAGAGACCCAGTACTTC.

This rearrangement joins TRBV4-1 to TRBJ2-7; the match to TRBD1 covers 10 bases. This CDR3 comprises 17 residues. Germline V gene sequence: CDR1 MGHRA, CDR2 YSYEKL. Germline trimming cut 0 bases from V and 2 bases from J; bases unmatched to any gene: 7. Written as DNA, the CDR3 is TGCGCCAGCAGCCAAGATCTGTGGGACAGGGGTGCCTACGAGCAGTACTTC. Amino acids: CASSQDLWDRGAYEQYF.

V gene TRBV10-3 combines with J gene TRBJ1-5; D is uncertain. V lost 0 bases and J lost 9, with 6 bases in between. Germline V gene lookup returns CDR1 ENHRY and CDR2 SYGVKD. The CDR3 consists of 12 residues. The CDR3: CAISESSGPQHF. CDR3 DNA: TGTGCCATCAGTGAGTCCTCGGGGCCCCAGCATTTT.

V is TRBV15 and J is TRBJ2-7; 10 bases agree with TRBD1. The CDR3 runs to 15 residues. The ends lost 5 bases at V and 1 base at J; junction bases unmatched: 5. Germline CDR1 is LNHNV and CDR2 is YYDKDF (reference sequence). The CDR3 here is CATSGDRGNSYEQYF. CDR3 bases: TGTGCCACCAGCGGGGACAGGGGAAATTCCTACGAGCAGTACTTC.

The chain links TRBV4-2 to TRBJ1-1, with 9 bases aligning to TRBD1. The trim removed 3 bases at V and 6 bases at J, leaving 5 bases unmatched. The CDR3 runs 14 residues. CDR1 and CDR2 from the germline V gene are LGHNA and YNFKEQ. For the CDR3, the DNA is TGTGCCAGCAGCCATCCGGGACAGGGTCCTGAAGCTTTCTTT. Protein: CASSHPGQGPEAFF.

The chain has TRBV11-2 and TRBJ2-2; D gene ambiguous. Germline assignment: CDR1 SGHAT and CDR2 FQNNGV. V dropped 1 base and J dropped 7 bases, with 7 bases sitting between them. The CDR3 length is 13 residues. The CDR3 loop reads CASSLASDGELFF. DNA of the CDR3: TGTGCCAGCAGCTTAGCCTCAGACGGGGAGCTGTTTTTT. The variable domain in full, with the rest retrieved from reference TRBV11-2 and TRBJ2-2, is EAGVAQSPRYKIIEKRQSVAFWCNPISGHATLYWYQQILGQGPKLLIQFQNNGVVDDSQLPKDRFSAERLKGVDSTLKIQPAKLEDSAVYLCASSLASDGELFFGEGSRLTVL.

CDR3: CASSLGGTANTEAFF. In DNA, the CDR3 is TGCGCCAGCAGCTTGGGAGGGACAGCGAACACTGAAGCTTTCTTT. The chain combines TRBV5-1 with TRBJ1-1; 7 bases are shared with TRBD1. Germline V gene lookup returns CDR1 SGHRS and CDR2 YFSETQ. The CDR3 extends over 15 amino acids. J was trimmed by 1 base and V by 0 bases; bases with no gene match: 3.

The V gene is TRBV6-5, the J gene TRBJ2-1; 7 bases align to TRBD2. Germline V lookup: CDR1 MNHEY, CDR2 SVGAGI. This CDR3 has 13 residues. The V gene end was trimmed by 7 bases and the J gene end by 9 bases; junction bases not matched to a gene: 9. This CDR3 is CASKTRGWVEQFF. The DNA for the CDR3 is TGTGCCAGCAAAACGCGGGGGTGGGTTGAGCAGTTCTTC.

The CDR3 nucleotides read TGTGCCAGCAACGGGGACTCGGGCTCTGGGGCCAACGTCCTGACTTTC. Translation: CASNGDSGSGANVLTF. The chain couples TRBV7-9 to TRBJ2-6, with D possibly being TRBD2 (6 bases). Germline lookup yields CDR1 SEHNR and CDR2 FQNEAQ (reference sequence). The CDR3 is made up of 16 amino acids. The V gene lost 7 bases and the J gene lost 0 bases, with 13 bases spanning the gap.

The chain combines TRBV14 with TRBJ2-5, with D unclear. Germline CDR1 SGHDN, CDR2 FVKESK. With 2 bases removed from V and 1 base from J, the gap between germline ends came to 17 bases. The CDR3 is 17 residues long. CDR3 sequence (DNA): TGTGCCAGCAGCCAAAAACCAAACCTCTTAGTCCAAGAGACCCAGTACTTC. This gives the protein CASSQKPNLLVQETQYF.

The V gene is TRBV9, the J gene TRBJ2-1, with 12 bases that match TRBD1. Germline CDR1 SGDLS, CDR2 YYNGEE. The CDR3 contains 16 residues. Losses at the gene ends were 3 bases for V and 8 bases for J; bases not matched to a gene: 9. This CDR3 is CASSANPGQGAYEQFF. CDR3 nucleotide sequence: TGTGCCAGCAGCGCCAACCCGGGACAGGGGGCTTATGAGCAGTTCTTC.

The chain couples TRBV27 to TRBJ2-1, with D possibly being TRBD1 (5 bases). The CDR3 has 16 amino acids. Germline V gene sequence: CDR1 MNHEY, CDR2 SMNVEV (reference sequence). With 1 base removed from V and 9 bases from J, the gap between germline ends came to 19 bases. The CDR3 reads CASSLWGPIGPGEQFF. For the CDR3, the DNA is TGTGCCAGCAGTTTATGGGGCCCAATAGGTCCCGGTGAGCAGTTCTTC.